This T cell receptor beta chain was observed in a study of T-cell memory formation after mild COVID-19. Study as a whole: Clusters were largely donor specific.

A 5'RACE reaction primed in the constant segment made cDNA libraries of TCR alpha and TCR beta, and these carried sample barcodes and UMIs. TCRdb passed the 5' RACE reads through MiXCR, listing each CDR3 protein once. The data hold fewer than 250,000 distinct CDR3 sequences, with roughly 15% observed a single time. Study observations and caveats: Day 15 to 85 contractors were CD4/CD8 balanced; later expanders leaned CD4+. Those CD4+ clones that contracted were mainly in CM and EM (CD8+ ones in EMRA).

This clonotype has only a few counts. The antigen remains unidentified. The junction had 11 bases not matched to a gene; V was cut back by 4 bases and J by 1 base. Germline assignment: CDR1 SEHNR and CDR2 FQNEAQ (reference sequence). This CDR3 has 17 residues. V gene TRBV7-9 combines with J gene TRBJ1-1; 8 bases are shared with TRBD1. The TCR originated in an adult woman who had mild COVID-19 (a few samples of this study predate the infection). Cell type and time point are not known. Specimen: PBMCs or a T cell subset sorted from them (not recorded which). For the CDR3, the DNA is TGTGCCAGCAGCTCTACCGACAGGGGACTTAGGAACACTGAAGCTTTCTTT. Its translation: CASSSTDRGLRNTEAFF.